This is a list of T cell receptor beta chains from one sample in a study of cytomegalovirus exposure and HLA in healthy donors. The method was immunoSEQ multiplex PCR; TCRdb's version includes in-frame clones alone and lacks a portion of them. The table includes some 180,000 clones, over 70% detected once. Sequencing used PBMCs. The origin of the receptors is a male donor in good health and CMV-seronegative. The CDR3 runs from the conserved cysteine through the conserved F or W. Fields, in order: D gene, clone size, V gene, J gene, CDR3 protein, CDR3 DNA. The D gene is left open where the match is weak. The size entry is marked missing in some rows and otherwise reads once, few, many or a size class.

NA,NA,TRBV6-1,TRBJ2-3,CASRSNTQYF,TGTGCCAGCAGATCTAATACGCAGTATTTT
NA,NA,TRBV4-1,TRBJ1-1,CASSQDHGFAEAFF,TGCGCCAGCAGCCAAGATCACGGGTTTGCTGAAGCTTTCTTT
NA,NA,TRBV29-1,TRBJ1-3,CSVEQVTGNTIYF,TGCAGCGTAGAACAGGTTACAGGAAACACCATATATTTT
NA,NA,TRBV4-2,TRBJ2-3,CASTPGRGTDTQYF,TGTGCCAGCACCCCAGGTAGGGGTACAGATACGCAGTATTTT
TRBD1,NA,TRBV23-1,TRBJ1-5,CASSQSWGQWNQPQHF,TGCGCCAGCAGTCAATCGTGGGGACAGTGGAATCAGCCCCAGCATTTT
NA,NA,TRBV6-5,TRBJ1-1,CASINRLTEAFF,TGTGCCAGCATTAACAGGCTCACTGAAGCTTTCTTT
TRBD1,once,TRBV6-6,TRBJ1-4,CASSYSTGTGMFF,TGTGCCAGCAGTTACTCGACAGGGACAGGAATGTTTTTT
NA,NA,TRBV28,TRBJ1-4,CASSTPRMEKLFF,TGTGCCAGCAGTACCCCTAGGATGGAAAAACTGTTTTTT
TRBD2,NA,TRBV30,TRBJ2-3,CAWSVLGGGRTDTQYF,TGTGCCTGGAGTGTACTTGGGGGGGGGAGGACAGATACGCAGTATTTT
TRBD1,NA,TRBV4-1,TRBJ1-5,CASSQEGTGGSPQHF,TGCGCCAGCAGCCAAGAGGGAACAGGGGGCTCGCCCCAGCATTTT
NA,NA,TRBV12-5,TRBJ1-4,CASGLGQAGEKLFF,TGTGCTAGTGGTTTGGGACAGGCTGGGGAAAAACTGTTTTTT
TRBD1,NA,TRBV7-9,TRBJ1-6,CASSHRDRDSYNSPLHF,TGTGCCAGCAGCCATCGGGACAGGGACTCCTATAATTCACCCCTCCACTTT
TRBD2,NA,TRBV27,TRBJ2-7,CASSFGRGDFEQYF,TGTGCCAGCAGTTTTGGGCGGGGGGATTTCGAGCAGTACTTC
NA,NA,TRBV5-1,TRBJ2-7,CASSLDRGLYEQYF,TGCGCCAGCAGCTTGGACAGGGGACTCTACGAGCAGTACTTC
NA,NA,TRBV5-5,TRBJ2-2,CASDSSSTGELFF,TGTGCCAGCGATAGTTCGTCCACCGGGGAGCTGTTTTTT